This entry concerns a single T cell receptor (beta chain). The specificity of this receptor is unknown. Base qualities are missing; no much larger clone stands one base away. This entry is derived from a study of yellow fever vaccine responses in identical twins (dated by TCRdb to 2016 to 2018). A note on the overall study: The study precisely tracked vaccine-responding T cell clones in identical twins. On the study overall, not on this receptor specifically: According to the authors, the vaccine-induced T cell response in identical twins seemed to be partly convergent and partly specific to each individual.

Library prep was done by RT-PCR. Sequencing used an Illumina HiSeq 2500. TCRdb reanalyzed the raw reads on its own, using fastp at Q25 for trimming and MiXCR for clone calling, and kept in-frame beta chains. Rows matching on CDR3 protein sequence are summarized as one entry with the most common DNA and genes. The sample table holds 4,000 to 5,000 distinct CDR3 sequences, of which roughly 91% were seen once. Together, the top ten hold 1.5% to 2% of the sample. Sample: T cells from blood (PBMCs), unsorted or a sorted subset (not recorded which), taken before or after yellow fever vaccination (not recorded which). The sequence derives from a woman under 30 who received the yellow fever vaccine. Donor details come from another sample of the same person, matched by shared clones.

The sequenced DNA is TGCAGCGTTGAAGGTGGCAGGGTGAGGGAACAAGAGACCCAGTACTTC. Its product reads: CSVEGGRVREQETQYF. The chain couples TRBV29-1 to TRBJ2-5; the D region is possibly TRBD1 or TRBD2, each matching across 5 bases. The CDR3 goes from the cysteine to the phenylalanine over 16 residues. Only the CDR3 region is kept as DNA, spanning 48 bases read in frame from base 1. The junction shows trimming of 1 base on V and 2 bases on J, plus 17 bases between the germline ends. Reading the germline V gene gives CDR1 SQVTM and CDR2 ANQGSEA.